This T cell receptor beta chain was observed in a study of blood T cell repertoires in COVID-19. Study at large: COVID-19 samples from acute and convalescent phases originated in the United States, Italy and Spain. PBMCs, B-cell-depleted T cells, or T cells were the source of the cDNA or gDNA that made up the material.

Enrolled during active infection, Seattle patients were then followed longitudinally. How the authors handled the data: Nucleated cell number was recorded as an estimate derived from reference gene primer amplification. Sequencing was performed with immunoSEQ multiplex PCR; in TCRdb, only in-frame clones are kept and a portion is missing. That table furnishes V, J and clone size, whereas the DNA furnished D and trimming. The sample has some 150,000 clones, 75% to 85% seen once; the top ten hold around 5%. Trimming cost V 1 base and J 5 bases, with 12 bases left between them. Germline V gene data show CDR1 as MNHNS and CDR2 as SASEGT. CDR3 size: 15 residues.

This chain joins TRBV6-1 and TRBJ1-5; TRBD1 is a possible D gene (5 bases). The receptor's source is a woman aged 65 to 85 with COVID-19, enrolled during active disease. Sample: peripheral blood. This CDR3 reads CASSEEGTGHQPQHF. The CDR3 DNA reads as TGTGCCAGCAGTGAAGAAGGGACTGGACATCAGCCCCAGCATTTT.